The rows below give T cell receptor beta chains drawn from one sample of a study of shared clonotypes between healthy human individuals. The repertoire was sequenced with immunoSEQ multiplex PCR; TCRdb's copy has only in-frame clones and lacks some. The sample contains 980,000 or so clones, 70% to 85% of which appear only once. The sample was memory CD4+ T cells sorted from blood. Receptor source: a man between 18 and 35 years old in good health. The CDR3 runs from the conserved cysteine through the conserved F or W. The D gene is left open where the match is weak. Where a row states a size, it is once, few, many or the class of an expanded clone; other rows omit it.

TRBV18,few,TRBD2,TRBJ2-7,TGTGCCAGCTCACCTAGCGGGGGTGCGGGCTACGAGCAGTACTTC,CASSPSGGAGYEQYF
TRBV2,-,-,TRBJ1-3,TGTGCCAGCGGGAGACAGTCTATCTCTGGAAACACCATATATTTT,CASGRQSISGNTIYF
TRBV7-9,once,-,TRBJ2-3,TGTGCCAGCAGCGTTTCAGGAAAAGTAACAGATACGCAGTATTTT,CASSVSGKVTDTQYF
TRBV10-1,-,TRBD2,TRBJ2-1,TGCGCCAGCAGTGAGGTTAGCGGGTCCGAGGAGCAGTTCTTC,CASSEVSGSEEQFF
TRBV6-1,few,-,TRBJ1-1,TGTGCCAGCAGTACAGGAACCCTCCGAGCTTTCTTT,CASSTGTLRAFF
TRBV6-5,-,-,TRBJ1-1,TGTGCCAGCAGTTACGGGCGGCGGGGGAACACTGAAGCTTTCTTT,CASSYGRRGNTEAFF
TRBV2,-,-,TRBJ2-4,TGTGCCAGCAGTGAAAAGGGAGCAGAAGCTGGAAACATTCAGTACTTC,CASSEKGAEAGNIQYF
TRBV5-1,-,-,TRBJ2-5,TGCGCCAGCAGCTTTGGAGCGGCGCAAGAGACCCAGTACTTC,CASSFGAAQETQYF
TRBV7-9,once,TRBD1,TRBJ2-6,TGTGCCAGCCACAGGGGAAGCTCTGGGGCCAACGTCCTGACTTTC,CASHRGSSGANVLTF
TRBV2,-,TRBD1,TRBJ2-1,TGTGCCAGCCAGGGGGCTGTGAACAATGAGCAGTTCTTC,CASQGAVNNEQFF
TRBV15,few,-,TRBJ2-2,TGTGCCACCAGCAGAGAAACGACCAGCGGGGAGCTGTTTTTT,CATSRETTSGELFF
TRBV6-1,-,-,TRBJ1-1,TGTGCCAGCTGGCAGGGCAGTTTCGACACTGAAGCTTTCTTT,CASWQGSFDTEAFF
TRBV10-3,-,-,TRBJ2-1,TGTGCCATCAGTGAGCTAGGGCGGGAAGGCAATGAGCAGTTCTTC,CAISELGREGNEQFF
TRBV25-1,-,-,TRBJ2-1,TGTGCCAGCAGTGTAGGGGGATCAAGCTCCTACAATGAGCAGTTCTTC,CASSVGGSSSYNEQFF
TRBV5-1,-,-,TRBJ1-1,TGCGCCAGCAGCTTGTCACAGGTGAACACTGAAGCTTTCTTT,CASSLSQVNTEAFF
TRBV19,-,-,TRBJ1-2,TGTGCCAGTAGCTCCGGGACATCCTATGGCTACACCTTC,CASSSGTSYGYTF
TRBV27,-,TRBD1,TRBJ2-7,TGTGCCAGCAGTTTATTTACAGGGGGCGGAGGCGAGCAGTACTTC,CASSLFTGGGGEQYF
TRBV10-3,-,-,TRBJ1-6,TGTGCCATCATGGGGGGATATAATTCACCCCTCCACTTT,CAIMGGYNSPLHF
TRBV19,few,TRBD2,TRBJ2-1,TGTGCCAGCACCACCCTAAGCGGGAGGGCCTACAATGAGCAGTTCTTC,CASTTLSGRAYNEQFF
TRBV6-6,-,-,TRBJ2-1,TGTGCCAGCAGTCTCCGACTGGTGAGCTCCTACAATGAGCAGTTCTTC,CASSLRLVSSYNEQFF
TRBV5-4,-,-,TRBJ2-6,TGTGCCAGCAGCGCTGACCTTCTACGGACCGGGGCCAACGTCCTGACTTTC,CASSADLLRTGANVLTF
TRBV28,-,TRBD2,TRBJ2-7,TGTGCCAGCGGTAAAGGGAGAGCGGGAAGCTCCTACGAGCAGTACTTC,CASGKGRAGSSYEQYF
TRBV7-9,-,TRBD2,TRBJ2-3,TGTGCCAGCAGCTTAGTTGGGACTAGCGGGAGGATGACAGATACGCAGTATTTT,CASSLVGTSGRMTDTQYF
TRBV7-2,-,TRBD2,TRBJ2-7,TGTGCCAGCAGTTCACTAGCGGGGGGGCTCTACGAGCAGTACTTC,CASSSLAGGLYEQYF
TRBV9,-,TRBD1,TRBJ1-2,TGTGCCAGCAGCGTAGGGTCGGGACAGGGAAACTATGGCTACACCTTC,CASSVGSGQGNYGYTF
TRBV18,-,-,TRBJ1-2,TGTGCCAGCTCACCATCGGACTATGGCTACACCTTC,CASSPSDYGYTF
TRBV30,-,TRBD1,TRBJ1-1,TGTGCCTGGGCGCAAGACGGACAGGGAGCCACTGAAGCTTTCTTT,CAWAQDGQGATEAFF
TRBV7-2,-,-,TRBJ2-1,TGTGCCAGCAGCTTAAATGTAAATGAGCAGTTCTTC,CASSLNVNEQFF
TRBV5-1,once,-,TRBJ2-3,TGCGCCAGCAGCTTGGCCCTTGGCCGGGGAGATACGCAGTATTTT,CASSLALGRGDTQYF
TRBV5-6,once,TRBD1,TRBJ1-1,TGTGCCAGCAGCCCTGGACAGGGAACTTCTGAAGCTTTCTTT,CASSPGQGTSEAFF
TRBV2,-,-,TRBJ2-3,TGTGCCAGCAGTGAAGTAGAGGGAAACGCAATAGATACGCAGTATTTT,CASSEVEGNAIDTQYF
TRBV5-1,-,-,TRBJ2-5,TGCGCCAGCAGCTCATCCTCACCCGGGCAAGAGACCCAGTACTTC,CASSSSSPGQETQYF
TRBV28,-,TRBD1,TRBJ1-1,TGTGCCAGCAGTGGACAGGGGTTGGGGACTGAAGCTTTCTTT,CASSGQGLGTEAFF
TRBV11-3,once,TRBD1,TRBJ1-5,TGTGCCAGCAGCCAGACAGGGGGCTACGGTAAAAGCAATCAGCCCCAGCATTTT,CASSQTGGYGKSNQPQHF
TRBV4-1,-,-,TRBJ2-7,TGCGCCAGCAGCCCGGGACCGAACTACGAGCAGTACTTC,CASSPGPNYEQYF
TRBV5-8,-,-,TRBJ2-4,TGTGCCAGCAGGGGGGTAGGCCAAAACATTCAGTACTTC,CASRGVGQNIQYF
TRBV7-9,-,-,TRBJ1-6,TGTGCCAGCACCGCCAGGGGTCGGGAAGGTAATTCACCCCTCCACTTT,CASTARGREGNSPLHF
TRBV2,-,-,TRBJ2-2,TGTGCCAGCACGACCCGTACGAACACCGGGGAGCTGTTTTTT,CASTTRTNTGELFF
TRBV5-1,-,-,TRBJ2-7,TGCGCCAGCAGCCCTGGACAGAGCCAGTCCTACGAGCAGTACTTC,CASSPGQSQSYEQYF
TRBV2,-,TRBD2,TRBJ2-1,TGTGCCAGCAGATCGGTAGCGGGGGGGAAGGTTGAGCAGTTCTTC,CASRSVAGGKVEQFF